What follows is one TCR beta chain and its context. The V and J ends lost 5 bases and 2 bases, in that order; junction bases with no gene match: 9. The germline V gene has CDR1 MNHEY and CDR2 SMNVEV (reference sequence). The CDR3 loop spans 15 amino acids. The sample belongs to a study of technical replicates of blood from several donors. TCRdb's copy holds only in-frame clones and misses some; the assay was immunoSEQ multiplex PCR. Here the sample spans some 70,000 clones, roughly 92% being singletons. The chain employs TRBV27 and TRBJ2-7, with 7 bases identical to TRBD1. The TCR comes from a human donor in good health. Some clones in this sample may be carry-over from other donors' samples. Input material: PBMCs. Written as DNA, the CDR3 is TGTGCCAGCAGTCTTACCGGGACAGCCCCCTACGAGCAGTACTTC. Amino acid sequence: CASSLTGTAPYEQYF.